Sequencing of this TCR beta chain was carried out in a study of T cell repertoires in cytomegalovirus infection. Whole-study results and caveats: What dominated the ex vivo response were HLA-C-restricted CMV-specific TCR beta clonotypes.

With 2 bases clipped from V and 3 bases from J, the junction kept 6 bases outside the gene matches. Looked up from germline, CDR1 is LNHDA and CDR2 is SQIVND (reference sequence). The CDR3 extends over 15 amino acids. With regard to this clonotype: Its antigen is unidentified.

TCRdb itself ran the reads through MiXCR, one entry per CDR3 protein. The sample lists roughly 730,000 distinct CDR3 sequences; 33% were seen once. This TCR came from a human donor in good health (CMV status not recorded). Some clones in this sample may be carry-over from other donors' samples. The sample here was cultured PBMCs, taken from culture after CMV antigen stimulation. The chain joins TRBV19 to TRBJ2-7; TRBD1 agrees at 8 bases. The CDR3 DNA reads TGTGCCAGTAGTATATCTCCAGGGGGCCTCTACGAGCAGTACTTC. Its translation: CASSISPGGLYEQYF.